These T cell receptor beta chains were read from a single sample in a study of blood T cell repertoires in COVID-19. Clones were sequenced by immunoSEQ multiplex PCR, and TCRdb holds only the in-frame ones, with some missing. Of 410,000 or so clones listed, roughly 90% are singletons. What was sequenced was peripheral blood. The receptors were gathered from a woman younger than 45 with active or convalescent COVID-19. Each CDR3 is given with its conserved first and last residue. The D gene is left open where the match is weak. Clone size appears in some rows only: once, few, many, or a class for an expanded clone.

j_gene | v_gene | d_gene | abundance | CDR3aa | CDR3nt
TRBJ2-7 | TRBV4-1 | TRBD2 | . | CASSQREASYEQYF | TGCGCCAGCAGCCAGCGGGAGGCTAGCTACGAGCAGTACTTC
TRBJ1-5 | TRBV2 | . | . | CASSYRVGSNQPQHF | TGTGCCAGCAGTTACAGGGTAGGGAGCAATCAGCCCCAGCATTTT
TRBJ2-3 | TRBV29-1 | . | . | CSVARDTPWASTDTQYF | TGCAGCGTTGCCCGGGACACCCCTTGGGCGAGCACAGATACGCAGTATTTT
TRBJ1-4 | TRBV6-6 | . | . | CASSYYPGGEDEKLFF | TGTGCCAGCAGTTACTATCCGGGGGGGGAGGATGAAAAACTGTTTTTT
TRBJ2-1 | TRBV6-5 | . | . | CASSPRQEYNEQFF | TGTGCCAGCAGTCCCCGACAGGAATACAATGAGCAGTTCTTC
TRBJ2-5 | TRBV5-1 | TRBD1 | . | CASSYTTGSTETQYF | TGCGCCAGCAGCTATACGACAGGGAGTACGGAGACCCAGTACTTC
TRBJ2-2 | TRBV5-1 | . | . | CASSSRDNANTGELFF | TGCGCCAGCAGCTCCCGGGACAATGCGAACACCGGGGAGCTGTTTTTT
TRBJ2-5 | TRBV19 | . | . | CASAARSGVRGTQYF | TGTGCCAGTGCCGCAAGATCGGGGGTGCGAGGGACCCAGTACTTC
TRBJ2-7 | TRBV6-5 | . | . | CASSYRGTYEQYF | TGTGCCAGCAGTTACAGAGGCACCTACGAGCAGTACTTC
TRBJ2-1 | TRBV10-1 | . | . | CASSELRVDEQFF | TGCGCCAGCAGTGAGTTGAGGGTGGATGAGCAGTTCTTC
TRBJ2-1 | TRBV6-2/TRBV6-3 | . | . | CASSSTNSYNEQFF | TGTGCCAGCAGTTCGACTAACTCCTACAATGAGCAGTTCTTC
TRBJ2-2 | TRBV13 | . | . | CASSDRVPELFF | TGTGCCAGCAGCGACCGGGTCCCGGAGCTGTTTTTT
TRBJ2-1 | TRBV6-6 | TRBD1 | . | CASSYPRQGADNEQFF | TGTGCCAGCAGTTACCCAAGACAGGGGGCGGATAATGAGCAGTTCTTC
TRBJ1-2 | TRBV4-2 | TRBD1 | . | CASSEPGQGVLGGGYTF | TGTGCCAGCAGCGAACCGGGACAGGGGGTTTTGGGCGGTGGCTACACCTTC
TRBJ1-1 | TRBV19 | . | . | CASNGGWTEAFF | TGTGCCAGTAACGGTGGTTGGACTGAAGCTTTCTTT
TRBJ2-1 | TRBV27 | TRBD2 | few | CANAFRAGVDNEQFF | TGTGCCAACGCCTTCCGGGCGGGAGTCGACAATGAGCAGTTCTTC
TRBJ2-7 | TRBV4-1 | TRBD2 | . | CASSQGVASGASSYEQYF | TGCGCCAGCAGCCAAGGTGTCGCTAGCGGTGCATCGTCCTACGAGCAGTACTTC
TRBJ1-1 | TRBV11-2 | TRBD1 | . | CASSLTGEGTEAFF | TGTGCCAGCAGCTTGACAGGGGAGGGCACTGAAGCTTTCTTT
TRBJ1-2 | TRBV2 | . | . | CASNREHYGYTF | TGTGCCAGCAACAGGGAACACTATGGCTACACCTTC
TRBJ2-3 | TRBV13 | TRBD1 | once | CASSPRDRGADTQYF | TGTGCCAGCAGCCCCCGGGACAGGGGCGCAGATACGCAGTATTTT
TRBJ1-1 | TRBV12-5 | . | few | CASGPYSHLENTEAFF | TGTGCTAGTGGCCCGTACAGTCATTTGGAGAACACTGAAGCTTTCTTT
TRBJ1-1 | TRBV4-1 | TRBD1 | . | CASSQGRGGMNTEAFF | TGCGCCAGCAGCCAGGGCCGAGGGGGCATGAACACTGAAGCTTTCTTT
TRBJ1-2 | TRBV2 | . | once | CASSDQQGNGYTF | TGTGCCAGCAGTGACCAACAGGGAAATGGCTACACCTTC
TRBJ2-3 | TRBV5-1 | . | . | CASSSPGSGGTDTQYF | TGCGCCAGCAGCTCCCCGGGAAGTGGCGGCACAGATACGCAGTATTTT
TRBJ1-3 | TRBV14 | TRBD1 | . | CASSQTGGNGNTIYF | TGTGCCAGCAGCCAAACAGGGGGGAACGGAAACACCATATATTTT
TRBJ1-6 | TRBV7-2 | TRBD1 | . | CASSGLTGVNSPLHF | TGTGCCAGCAGCGGGCTTACAGGGGTGAATTCACCCCTCCACTTT
TRBJ2-5 | TRBV6-5 | . | . | CASSTGQIWETQYF | TGTGCCAGCAGTACCGGACAGATATGGGAGACCCAGTACTTC
TRBJ1-3 | TRBV7-9 | . | . | CASSLVSSSGNTIYF | TGTGCCAGCAGCTTAGTGTCGAGCTCTGGAAACACCATATATTTT
TRBJ1-2 | TRBV5-1 | TRBD1 | . | CASSSDRGRYGYTF | TGCGCCAGCAGCTCCGACAGGGGACGCTATGGCTACACCTTC
TRBJ2-5 | TRBV5-1 | . | . | CASSRQETQYF | TGCGCCAGCAGTCGCCAAGAGACCCAGTACTTC
TRBJ2-3 | TRBV5-4 | . | . | CASSAGLLDTQYF | TGTGCCAGCAGCGCGGGACTCTTAGATACGCAGTATTTT
TRBJ2-5 | TRBV19 | . | . | CASSNARRTQETQYF | TGTGCCAGTAGTAACGCGCGCCGTACCCAAGAGACCCAGTACTTC
TRBJ1-1 | TRBV5-1 | . | . | CASSLGRTAGGNTEAFF | TGCGCCAGCAGCTTGGGGAGGACAGCCGGAGGGAACACTGAAGCTTTCTTT